Sequencing of this T cell receptor beta chain was carried out in a study of CD8 T cells in Susac syndrome. General observations from the study: By the study's own acknowledgment, its TCR sequencing and HLA analysis included relatively few individuals.

The authors reverse transcribed 0.5 to 1 ug RNA with random hexamers. Coverage of TCR beta CDR3 amplification by immunoSEQ multiplex PCR extended to 54 Vbeta and 13 Jbeta. MiXCR, run by TCRdb on the immunoSEQ multiplex PCR reads, gives a single entry per CDR3 protein. The table shows around 130,000 distinct CDR3 sequences, with approximately 89% occurring only once. This CDR3 contains 14 residues. The germline gives CDR1 GTSNPN, CDR2 SVGIG (reference sequence). With 1 base removed from V and 2 bases from J, the gap between germline ends came to 11 bases. TCR beta from blood CD8+ and CD4+ T cells was sequenced. Bulk CD8+ and CD4+ cells came from magnetic negative isolation; CD8+ TEMRA by FACS. A note on this clonotype: Its specificity is not known.

Sequenced material: CD8+ T cells from PBMCs. The TCR was taken from a human donor with multiple sclerosis. The chain joins TRBV30 to TRBJ2-5, with a tentative D call TRBD1 (5 bases). The CDR3 reads CAWSGWSGQETQYF. Here the CDR3 DNA reads TGTGCCTGGAGTGGATGGTCAGGGCAAGAGACCCAGTACTTC.